A single sample gave rise to the 24 T cell receptor beta chains below, sequenced in a study of blood T cell repertoires in COVID-19. Libraries were prepared by immunoSEQ multiplex PCR; TCRdb keeps only in-frame clonotypes and omits some of them. The sample carries over 250,000 clones, roughly nine tenths recorded once. Sequencing was performed on peripheral blood. Receptor source: a man aged 45-60 years with acute or convalescent COVID-19.

V usage is TRBV5-4 and J usage is TRBJ2-1; 13 nucleotides match TRBD2. This CDR3 contains 15 residues. CDR1 SGHNT and CDR2 YYREEE come from the germline V gene (reference sequence). With V trimmed by 1 base and J by 8 bases, 3 bases remained unmatched. CDR3 protein: CASSLRLAGGDEQFF. DNA of the CDR3: TGTGCCAGCAGCTTGCGACTAGCGGGGGGAGATGAGCAGTTCTTC.

The rearrangement joins TRBV11-2 to TRBJ2-3; 9 bases align to TRBD2. The CDR3 is made up of 16 amino acids. With 7 bases clipped from V and 3 bases from J, the junction kept 11 bases outside the gene matches. The germline V gene encodes CDR1 SGHAT and CDR2 FQNNGV. The CDR3 DNA is TGTGCCAGCACCCCCCGGGCGGGGGGGGCGACAGATACGCAGTATTTT. Its protein is CASTPRAGGATDTQYF.

The V call is TRBV6-5, the J call TRBJ2-6, with 7 nucleotides matching TRBD1. The junction had 4 bases not matched to a gene; V was cut back by 6 bases and J by 2 bases. Germline V CDR1 and CDR2: MNHEY, SVGAGI. CDR3 length: 15 residues. CDR3 in DNA: TGTGCCAGCAGCCGACAGGGTCCTGGGGCCAACGTCCTGACTTTC. Its protein is CASSRQGPGANVLTF.

The CDR3: CASSTRQGGYEQYF. In DNA form, the CDR3 reads TGTGCCAGCAGCACCAGACAGGGGGGCTACGAGCAGTACTTC. The chain combines TRBV5-4 with TRBJ2-7; TRBD1 matches 9 bases. V trimming: 4 bases; J trimming: 3 bases; junction bases outside the gene matches: 5. Per the germline V gene, CDR1 is SGHNT and CDR2 is YYREEE (reference sequence). The CDR3 consists of 14 residues.

The chain has TRBV29-1 and TRBJ1-2, with no clear D. V was clipped by 6 bases and J by 8 bases, with 19 bases between them. The CDR3 sequence is 13 residues long. CDR1 SQVTM and CDR2 ANQGSEA come from the germline V gene. CDR3 sequence (DNA): TGCAGCGTGCAGGAAGTGCGGGGAGACGGCTACACCTTC. Its protein product is CSVQEVRGDGYTF.

J is TRBJ1-2 and V is TRBV2, with D perhaps matching TRBD1 (6 bases). Germline CDR1 is SNHLY and CDR2 is FYNNEI. V was pared by 10 bases and J by 0 bases, with 15 bases between. This CDR3 has 14 amino acids. CDR3 sequence reads: CATGWDISNYGYTF. The CDR3 nucleotides read TGTGCCACCGGGTGGGACATTTCTAACTATGGCTACACCTTC.

V usage is TRBV4-1 and J usage is TRBJ1-5; TRBD1 agrees at 8 bases. V shed 2 bases, J shed 4 bases, and the junction held 13 bases outside the gene matches. CDR1 and CDR2 (germline): MGHRA, YSYEKL. The CDR3 has 18 residues. The CDR3 sequence is CASSQKSGGRVPNQPQHF. The CDR3 DNA reads TGCGCCAGCAGCCAAAAATCAGGGGGCAGGGTACCTAATCAGCCCCAGCATTTT.

The chain carries TRBV12-3 or TRBV12-4 and TRBJ1-1, with D maybe TRBD1 (5 bases). The CDR3 is 13 amino acids. V gave up 0 bases and J gave up 6 bases, with 8 bases separating them. The CDR3 here is CASSLAQGAEAFF. The CDR3 bases are TGTGCCAGCAGTTTAGCCCAGGGTGCTGAAGCTTTCTTT.

The V call is TRBV27, the J call TRBJ2-2, with unresolved D. The germline gives CDR1 MNHEY, CDR2 SMNVEV (reference sequence). This CDR3 has 14 residues. V was shortened by 5 bases and J by 1 base, with 8 bases between the two germline ends. The CDR3 DNA follows: TGTGCCAGCAGTCCTGATAGGAACACCGGGGAGCTGTTTTTT. It codes for CASSPDRNTGELFF.

This clone has just one count. This chain links TRBV3-1 (or the pseudogene TRBV3-2) with TRBJ2-2; 8 positions agree with TRBD2. V was pared by 6 bases and J by 0 bases, with 6 bases of the junction left unmatched. In germline, CDR1 is LGHDT, CDR2 YNNKEL (reference sequence). CDR3 size: 16 residues. CDR3 DNA: TGTGCCAGCAGTCACGGCGGGGGGCCGAACACCGGGGAGCTGTTTTTT. This gives the protein CASSHGGGPNTGELFF.

The chain links TRBV15 to TRBJ1-5; TRBD1 might be the D (5 bases). Trimming cost V 3 bases and J 5 bases, with 14 bases left between them. The CDR3 consists of 15 residues. CDR1 is LNHNV, CDR2 YYDKDF, per germline (reference sequence). The CDR3 spells CATSSQSGGYQPQHF. For the CDR3, the DNA is TGTGCCACCAGCAGTCAATCGGGGGGGTATCAGCCCCAGCATTTT.

This chain connects TRBV7-9 to TRBJ2-6; D gene ambiguous. Germline assignment: CDR1 SEHNR and CDR2 FQNEAQ (reference sequence). The CDR3 sequence is 16 residues long. Between the trimmed V and J ends, which lost 4 bases and 0 bases, there was a span of 10 bases. The CDR3 DNA reads TGTGCCAGCAGCTCGTTGACTTTCTCTGGGGCCAACGTCCTGACTTTC. It is translated as CASSSLTFSGANVLTF.

This clone has only one observation. The chain uses TRBV30 and TRBJ1-6, with D perhaps TRBD1 (6 bases). Trimming took off 3 bases at V and 6 bases at J, with 6 bases between the two ends. Germline values: CDR1 GTSNPN, CDR2 SVGIG (reference sequence). The CDR3 runs 12 residues. For the CDR3, the DNA is TGTGCCTGGAGGGGGGCTAATTCACCCCTCCACTTT. Its protein is CAWRGANSPLHF.

The rearrangement links TRBV3-1 (or the pseudogene TRBV3-2) to TRBJ1-1; D may be TRBD1 (6 bases). Germline V CDR1 and CDR2: LGHDT, YNNKEL (reference sequence). The germline V and J ends were trimmed by 2 bases and 6 bases, with 13 bases remaining between them. The length of the CDR3 is 14 residues. The CDR3 is CASSQPGVGSEAFF. The CDR3 nucleotides read TGTGCCAGCAGCCAACCAGGGGTTGGGTCTGAAGCTTTCTTT.

The chain combines TRBV5-1 with TRBJ2-1, with D possibly matching TRBD1 (6 bases). Between the trimmed V and J ends, which lost 0 bases and 4 bases, there was a span of 11 bases. Looked up from germline, CDR1 is SGHRS and CDR2 is YFSETQ. This CDR3 has 15 amino acids. The CDR3 reads CASSLEAGDYNEQFF. The CDR3 bases are TGCGCCAGCAGCTTGGAGGCAGGGGATTACAATGAGCAGTTCTTC. The full variable domain, in which reference TRBV5-1 and TRBJ2-1 provide the parts outside the CDR3, is KAGVTQTPRYLIKTRGQQVTLSCSPISGHRSVSWYQQTPGQGLQFLFEYFSETQRNKGNFPGRFSGRQFSNSRSEMNVSTLELGDSALYLCASSLEAGDYNEQFFGPGTRLTVL.

The chain links TRBV5-6 to TRBJ1-3, with unresolved D. The CDR3 is 16 amino acids. V lost 0 bases and J 0 bases, leaving 10 bases between the germline ends. Germline lookup yields CDR1 SGHDT and CDR2 YYEEEE. CDR3 residues: CASSLAAAASGNTIYF. In DNA form, the CDR3 reads TGTGCCAGCAGCTTGGCCGCGGCAGCCTCTGGAAACACCATATATTTT.

This clone was seen only a few times. CDR3 in amino acids: CASSVGGTGANGYTF. The CDR3 nucleotides are TGTGCCAGCAGCGTAGGGGGGACAGGGGCAAATGGCTACACCTTC. The rearrangement links TRBV9 to TRBJ1-2; 10 bases align to TRBD1. Germline trimming cut 0 bases from V and 6 bases from J; bases unmatched to any gene: 5. Looked up from germline, CDR1 is SGDLS and CDR2 is YYNGEE. The CDR3 is 15 residues long.

The chain has TRBV28 and TRBJ2-1, with 9 bases identical to TRBD2. Germline V gives CDR1 MDHEN, CDR2 SYDVKM. This CDR3 has 14 residues. The V and J ends lost 3 bases and 7 bases, in that order; junction bases with no gene match: 4. The CDR3 loop reads CASSLLAGRNEQFF. The CDR3 DNA reads TGTGCCAGCAGTTTGCTAGCGGGGCGGAATGAGCAGTTCTTC.

The chain has TRBV9 and TRBJ2-7; TRBD1 matches 7 bases. J lost 6 bases, V lost 4 bases, and 16 bases had no gene match. The length of the CDR3 is 16 residues. Germline CDR1 reads SGDLS; CDR2 reads YYNGEE. Here the CDR3 DNA reads TGTGCCAGCAGCCGAGGGGTGGCAGGGGGAGTATCCGAGCAGTACTTC. Amino acids: CASSRGVAGGVSEQYF.

The J gene is TRBJ1-6, the V gene TRBV5-1, with a possible D match to TRBD1 (5 bases). This CDR3 has 16 amino acids. Germline loops: CDR1 SGHRS, CDR2 YFSETQ. V was clipped by 4 bases and J by 3 bases, with 14 bases between them. This CDR3 is CASSPGGGDYNSPLHF. In DNA form, the CDR3 reads TGCGCCAGCAGCCCCGGGGGAGGCGACTATAATTCACCCCTCCACTTT.

J is TRBJ2-7 and V is TRBV10-2; D is possibly TRBD2 (5 bases). This CDR3 is built from 13 residues. Deletions cut 5 bases from V and 0 bases from J, with 8 bases between. CDR1 and CDR2 (germline): WSHSY, SAAADI. In DNA form, the CDR3 reads TGCGCCAGCAGTCGGGGAAGCTCCTACGAGCAGTACTTC. Translating it yields CASSRGSSYEQYF.

The sample holds a few counts of this clone. The V and J genes are TRBV7-9 and TRBJ1-2, with D possibly being TRBD1 (5 bases). CDR3 length: 14 amino acids. Germline-derived CDR1 and CDR2 are SEHNR and FQNEAQ (reference sequence). Trimming removed 6 bases at V and 4 bases at J, with 15 bases between. CDR3 in amino acids: CASRFGDRGYGYTF. CDR3 DNA: TGTGCCAGCAGATTCGGAGATAGGGGCTATGGCTACACCTTC.

The chain has TRBV19 and TRBJ2-1, with 7 bases that match TRBD1. Germline V CDR1 and CDR2: LNHDA, SQIVND (reference sequence). After removal of 1 base from V and 8 bases from J, the junction contained 11 bases not matched to a gene. The CDR3 contains 16 residues. Here the CDR3 reads CASSIVGDRGSDEQFF. CDR3 coding DNA: TGTGCCAGTAGTATAGTGGGGGACAGAGGGTCAGATGAGCAGTTCTTC.

V usage is TRBV9 and J usage is TRBJ2-1; D gene uncertain. CDR3 length equals 14 residues. Germline V gene lookup returns CDR1 SGDLS and CDR2 YYNGEE. Between the trimmed V and J ends, which lost 0 bases and 5 bases, there was a span of 9 bases. In DNA, the CDR3 is TGTGCCAGCAGCGTAGCTCAGGCTCACAATGAGCAGTTCTTC. As protein: CASSVAQAHNEQFF.